Below, 20 T cell receptor beta chains from the same sample are listed, as sequenced in a study of T cell repertoires in cytomegalovirus infection. MiXCR, run by TCRdb on the reads, gives a single entry per CDR3 protein. The sample has a few hundred thousand distinct CDR3 sequences, under 20% seen once. Input material: PBMCs. The origin of the receptors is a human donor in good health (CMV status not recorded). Some clones in this sample may be carry-over from other donors' samples.

This clonotype was counted ten times or more. The chain uses TRBV7-3 and TRBJ2-7, with 9 nucleotides matching TRBD1. After removal of 5 bases from V and 0 bases from J, the junction contained 5 bases not matched to a gene. CDR1 is SGHTA and CDR2 is FQGTGA in the germline V gene. The CDR3 is 15 amino acids. The CDR3 spells CASSPGTGYSYEQYF. CDR3 in DNA: TGTGCCAGCAGCCCGGGGACAGGGTACTCCTACGAGCAGTACTTC.

The chain couples TRBV12-3 or TRBV12-4 to TRBJ1-2; weak D call: TRBD1 (6 bases). V was clipped by 5 bases and J by 8 bases, with 15 bases between them. CDR3 length: 13 amino acids. The CDR3 region is CASSQDSPLGYTF. CDR3 coding DNA: TGTGCCAGCAGTCAGGACAGCCCCTTAGGCTACACCTTC.

V and J are TRBV4-3 and TRBJ1-1; D remains ambiguous. The CDR3 sequence is 18 residues long. Trimming cost V 0 bases and J 10 bases, with 27 bases left between them. The germline CDR1 and CDR2 sequences are LGHNA and YSLEER. CDR3 DNA sequence: TGCGCCAGCAGCCAAGATCTACTCGTGGAAAGGGAATTGGCGGGAGCTTTCTTT. It specifies CASSQDLLVERELAGAFF.

This clonotype occurred a few times. DNA for the CDR3: TGTGCCAGCAGTGCTCTCGAGGGGTACACCGGGGAGCTGTTTTTT. Translating it yields CASSALEGYTGELFF. The chain is built from TRBV2 and TRBJ2-2; D could derive from TRBD1 or TRBD2 (5 bases each). With 4 bases removed from V and 3 bases from J, the gap between germline ends came to 12 bases. This CDR3 has 15 residues. The V gene's germline CDR1 is SNHLY and CDR2 FYNNEI.

The genes are TRBV25-1 and TRBJ2-5; 7 bases are a match to TRBD1. The junction had 9 bases not matched to a gene; V was cut back by 4 bases and J by 1 base. Germline V gene sequence: CDR1 MGHDK, CDR2 SYGVNS. The CDR3 is made up of 16 amino acids. The CDR3 loop is CASSGPRQGIQETQYF. Written as DNA, the CDR3 is TGTGCCAGCAGTGGGCCTCGACAGGGTATCCAAGAGACCCAGTACTTC. Complete variable domain (other parts from reference TRBV25-1 and TRBJ2-5): EADIYQTPRYLVIGTGKKITLECSQTMGHDKMYWYQQDPGMELHLIHYSYGVNSTEKGDLSSESTVSRIRTEHFPLTLESARPSHTSQYLCASSGPRQGIQETQYFGPGTRLLVL.

The rearrangement uses TRBV20-1 and TRBJ1-5, with D perhaps TRBD1 (6 bases). CDR1 DFQATT and CDR2 SNEGSKA come from the germline V gene (reference sequence). CDR3 size: 18 residues. V lost 0 bases to trimming and J lost 1 base, with 19 bases between them. In nucleotides, the CDR3 is TGCAGTGCTAGAGATGATGGGGGACGGGGGGCGAGCAATCAGCCCCAGCATTTT. It codes for CSARDDGGRGASNQPQHF.

This clonotype was recorded many times. The chain recombines TRBV27 with TRBJ2-5; the match to TRBD1 covers 7 bases. This CDR3 has 16 amino acids. The germline V gene has CDR1 MNHEY and CDR2 SMNVEV (reference sequence). V lost 6 bases and J lost 2; bases outside the gene matches: 12. CDR3: CASSRLYGTAQETQYF. The DNA of the CDR3 is TGTGCCAGCAGCCGACTCTACGGGACAGCACAAGAGACCCAGTACTTC.

This clonotype was recorded a few times. The rearrangement links TRBV6-2 or TRBV6-3 to TRBJ2-1, with D perhaps TRBD1 (6 bases). The CDR3 runs 14 residues. Germline CDR1 is MNHEY and CDR2 is SVGEGT. V was cut by 4 bases and J by 5 bases, with 12 bases left in between. The CDR3 reads CASSLRTANNEQFF. CDR3 DNA sequence: TGTGCCAGCAGTTTACGGACAGCCAACAATGAGCAGTTCTTC.

Ten or more counts support this clonotype. The V gene is TRBV7-9, the J gene TRBJ1-4; D gene uncertain. Trimming removed 1 base from V and 3 bases from J, with 9 bases in between. Germline CDR1 reads SEHNR; CDR2 reads FQNEAQ (reference sequence). The length of the CDR3 is 15 residues. CDR3 sequence: CASSLGGAANEKLFF. Here the CDR3 DNA reads TGTGCCAGCAGCTTAGGGGGTGCGGCTAATGAAAAACTGTTTTTT.

J is TRBJ2-5 and V is TRBV20-1; D unclear. In germline, CDR1 is DFQATT, CDR2 SNEGSKA (reference sequence). The CDR3 length is 10 residues. V dropped 3 bases and J dropped 4 bases, with 3 bases sitting between them. CDR3 loop: CSASTETQYF. The CDR3 nucleotides read TGCAGTGCTAGCACAGAGACCCAGTACTTC.

This clonotype was recorded a few times. The genes are TRBV7-6 and TRBJ2-6; the match to TRBD2 covers 16 bases. The CDR3 totals 21 residues. The germline CDR1 and CDR2 sequences are SGHVS and FNYEAQ. The V and J ends lost 5 bases and 0 bases, in that order; junction bases with no gene match: 10. The CDR3 DNA sequence: TGTGCCAGCAGCCCCGGGACTAGCGGGGGGGCCCGTACCTCTGGGGCCAACGTCCTGACTTTC. This encodes CASSPGTSGGARTSGANVLTF.

This clonotype showed up just a few times. The chain uses TRBV6-2 or TRBV6-3 and TRBJ2-1; 7 bases line up with TRBD1. The V segment lost 6 bases and the J segment 4 bases; nucleotides outside the gene matches: 15. The CDR3 is made up of 17 amino acids. CDR1 MNHEY and CDR2 SVGEGT come from the germline V gene. The CDR3 region is CASRPDLVVTGYNEQFF. CDR3 nucleotides: TGTGCCAGCAGGCCTGACTTAGTTGTGACAGGGTACAATGAGCAGTTCTTC.

The V gene is TRBV7-9, the J gene TRBJ1-1; possible D gene TRBD1, 5 bases. Germline V gives CDR1 SEHNR, CDR2 FQNEAQ (reference sequence). The CDR3 runs to 15 residues. V lost 5 bases, J lost 1 base, and 14 bases lay in between. CDR3 protein: CASSRYTGRNTEAFF. CDR3 sequence (DNA): TGTGCCAGCAGCCGTTACACAGGACGGAACACTGAAGCTTTCTTT.

In this sample, this clonotype turned up many times. The chain employs TRBV7-2 and TRBJ2-3; 10 positions match TRBD2. Germline trimming cut 3 bases from V and 0 bases from J; bases unmatched to any gene: 6. Germline CDR1 and CDR2: SGHTA and FQGNSA. This CDR3 has 17 amino acids. DNA of the CDR3: TGTGCCAGCAGCTTGTTTCAGCGGGGGGGGAGCACAGATACGCAGTATTTT. It specifies CASSLFQRGGSTDTQYF.

This chain links TRBV20-1 with TRBJ2-1, with 14 positions matching TRBD2. The CDR3 is 15 amino acids. The V segment lost 3 bases and the J segment 6 bases; nucleotides outside the gene matches: 4. Germline V gene lookup returns CDR1 DFQATT and CDR2 SNEGSKA (reference sequence). The CDR3 protein is CSARTGTSGGNEQFF. As DNA, the CDR3 is TGCAGTGCTAGGACCGGGACTAGCGGGGGCAATGAGCAGTTCTTC.

This clonotype was counted only a few times. The V call is TRBV6-5, the J call TRBJ1-2, with 8 bases that match TRBD1. The CDR3 is 15 amino acids. V lost 4 bases, J lost 6 bases, and 10 bases stayed unmatched. The germline CDR1 and CDR2 sequences are MNHEY and SVGAGI. CDR3 DNA: TGTGCCAGCAGTTTCGGACAGGGAATACATGATGGCTACACCTTC. Protein sequence: CASSFGQGIHDGYTF.

J is TRBJ1-5 and V is TRBV19; D gene uncertain. V lost 6 bases to trimming and J lost 0 bases, with 18 bases between them. This CDR3 is built from 17 residues. Germline V gives CDR1 LNHDA, CDR2 SQIVND (reference sequence). The CDR3 region has the DNA TGTGCCAGTAGCCGGAGATCGGCAGACCATAGCAATCAGCCCCAGCATTTT. This codes for CASSRRSADHSNQPQHF.

V usage is TRBV9 and J usage is TRBJ1-1; a weak D match, TRBD1 (6 bases). From germline, CDR1 is SGDLS and CDR2 YYNGEE. This CDR3 region has 17 residues. Trimming removed 0 bases at V and 4 bases at J, with 19 bases between. CDR3 DNA: TGTGCCAGCAGCGTAGAATTGGAGGGACAAGCAGGCACTGAAGCTTTCTTT. Translation gives CASSVELEGQAGTEAFF.

Ten or more counts support this clonotype. V gene TRBV4-2 combines with J gene TRBJ2-5; possible D gene TRBD2, 5 bases. Germline CDR1 reads LGHNA; CDR2 reads YNFKEQ. The CDR3 contains 13 residues. V lost 1 base and J lost 5, with 8 bases in between. This chain's CDR3 is CASSQGLLETQYF. In DNA, the CDR3 is TGTGCCAGCAGCCAAGGACTATTGGAGACCCAGTACTTC.

The rearrangement links TRBV6-6 to TRBJ1-1; no reliable D call. The CDR3 is made up of 13 amino acids. From germline, CDR1 is MNHNY and CDR2 SVGAGI (reference sequence). V lost 8 bases and J 1 base, leaving 11 bases between the germline ends. Here the CDR3 DNA reads TGTGCCAGCGGAACCGGACGGAACACTGAAGCTTTCTTT. Translation: CASGTGRNTEAFF.